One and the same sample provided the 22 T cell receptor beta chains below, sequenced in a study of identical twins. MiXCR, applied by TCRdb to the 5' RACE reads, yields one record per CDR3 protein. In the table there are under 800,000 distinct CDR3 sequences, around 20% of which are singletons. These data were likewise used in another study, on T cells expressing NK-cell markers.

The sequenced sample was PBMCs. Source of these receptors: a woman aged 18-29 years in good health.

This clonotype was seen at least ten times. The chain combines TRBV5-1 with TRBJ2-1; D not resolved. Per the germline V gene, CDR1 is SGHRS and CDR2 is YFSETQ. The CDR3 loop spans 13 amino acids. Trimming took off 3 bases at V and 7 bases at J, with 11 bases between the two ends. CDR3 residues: CASSYAILNEQFF. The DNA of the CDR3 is TGCGCCAGCAGCTACGCCATACTGAATGAGCAGTTCTTC.

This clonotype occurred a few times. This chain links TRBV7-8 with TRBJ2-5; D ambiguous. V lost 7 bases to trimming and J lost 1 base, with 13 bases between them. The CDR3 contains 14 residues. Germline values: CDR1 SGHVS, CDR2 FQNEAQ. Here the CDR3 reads CASTQSSLQETQYF. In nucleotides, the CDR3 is TGTGCCAGCACCCAGTCGAGTCTCCAAGAGACCCAGTACTTC.

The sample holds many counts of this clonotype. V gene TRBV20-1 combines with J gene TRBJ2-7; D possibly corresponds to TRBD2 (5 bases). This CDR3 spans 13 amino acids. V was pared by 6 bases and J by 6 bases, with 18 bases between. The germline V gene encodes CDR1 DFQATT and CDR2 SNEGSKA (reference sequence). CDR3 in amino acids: CSASRTSNGEQYF. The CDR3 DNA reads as TGCAGTGCCAGCCGGACTTCTAACGGCGAGCAGTACTTC.

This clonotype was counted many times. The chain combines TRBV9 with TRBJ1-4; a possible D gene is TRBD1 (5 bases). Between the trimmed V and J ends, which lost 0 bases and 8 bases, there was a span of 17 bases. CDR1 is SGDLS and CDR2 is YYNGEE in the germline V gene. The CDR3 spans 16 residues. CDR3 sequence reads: CASSVESRVIREKLFF. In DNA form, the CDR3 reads TGTGCCAGCAGCGTAGAGTCCAGGGTGATTAGGGAAAAACTGTTTTTT.

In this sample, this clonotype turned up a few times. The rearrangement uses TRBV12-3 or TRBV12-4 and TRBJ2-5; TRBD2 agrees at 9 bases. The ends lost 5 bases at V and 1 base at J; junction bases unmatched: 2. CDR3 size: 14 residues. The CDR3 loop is CASSVLAGQETQYF. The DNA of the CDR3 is TGTGCCAGCAGTGTACTAGCGGGCCAAGAGACCCAGTACTTC.

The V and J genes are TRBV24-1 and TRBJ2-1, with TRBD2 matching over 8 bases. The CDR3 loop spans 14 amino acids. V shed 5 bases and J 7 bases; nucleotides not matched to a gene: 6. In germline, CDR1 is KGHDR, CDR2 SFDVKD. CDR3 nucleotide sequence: TGTGCCACCAGTGGTGGACTAGCATTTAATGAGCAGTTCTTC. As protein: CATSGGLAFNEQFF.

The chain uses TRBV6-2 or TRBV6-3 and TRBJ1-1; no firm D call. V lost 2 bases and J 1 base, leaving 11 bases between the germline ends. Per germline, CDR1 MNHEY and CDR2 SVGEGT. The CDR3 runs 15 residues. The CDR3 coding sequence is TGTGCCAGCAGTTACGGGCTGGGATGGAACACTGAAGCTTTCTTT. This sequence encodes CASSYGLGWNTEAFF.

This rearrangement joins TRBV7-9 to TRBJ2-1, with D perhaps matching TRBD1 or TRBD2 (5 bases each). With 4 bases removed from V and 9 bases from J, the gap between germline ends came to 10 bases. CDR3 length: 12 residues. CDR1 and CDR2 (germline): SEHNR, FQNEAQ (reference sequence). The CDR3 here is CASSWDASEQFF. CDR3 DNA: TGTGCCAGCAGCTGGGACGCTAGTGAGCAGTTCTTC.

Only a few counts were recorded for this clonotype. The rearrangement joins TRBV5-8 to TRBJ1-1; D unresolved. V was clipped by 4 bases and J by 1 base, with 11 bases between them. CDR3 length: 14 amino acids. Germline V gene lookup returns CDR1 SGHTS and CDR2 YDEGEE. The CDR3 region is CASSPVSGNTEAFF. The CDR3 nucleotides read TGTGCCAGCAGCCCTGTCTCAGGGAACACTGAAGCTTTCTTT.

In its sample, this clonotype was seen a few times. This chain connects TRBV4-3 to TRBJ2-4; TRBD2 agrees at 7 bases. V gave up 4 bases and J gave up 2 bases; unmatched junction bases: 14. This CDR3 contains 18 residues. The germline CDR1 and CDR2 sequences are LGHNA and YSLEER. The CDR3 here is CASSRDPSGTGTKNIQYF. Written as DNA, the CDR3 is TGCGCCAGCAGCCGAGACCCCAGCGGGACGGGGACCAAAAACATTCAGTACTTC.

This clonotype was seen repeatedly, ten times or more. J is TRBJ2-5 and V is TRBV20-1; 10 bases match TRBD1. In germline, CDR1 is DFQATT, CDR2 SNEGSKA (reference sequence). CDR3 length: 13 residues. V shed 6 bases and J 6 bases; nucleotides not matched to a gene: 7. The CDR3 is CSAPGTGVKTQYF. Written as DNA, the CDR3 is TGCAGTGCGCCCGGGACAGGGGTAAAGACCCAGTACTTC.

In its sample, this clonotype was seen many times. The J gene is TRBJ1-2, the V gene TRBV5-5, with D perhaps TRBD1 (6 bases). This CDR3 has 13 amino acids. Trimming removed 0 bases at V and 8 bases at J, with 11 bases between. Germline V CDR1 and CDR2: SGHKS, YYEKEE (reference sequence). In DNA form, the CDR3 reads TGTGCCAGCAGCTTGGATGGACAGTGGGGCTACACCTTC. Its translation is CASSLDGQWGYTF. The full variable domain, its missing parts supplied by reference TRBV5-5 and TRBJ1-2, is DAGVTQSPTHLIKTRGQQVTLRCSPISGHKSVSWYQQVLGQGPQFIFQYYEKEERGRGNFPDRFSARQFPNYSSELNVNALLLGDSALYLCASSLDGQWGYTFGSGTRLTVV.

The CDR3 region is CSASPLDHTYNEQFF. In nucleotides, the CDR3 is TGCAGTGCTAGTCCCCTAGACCACACCTACAATGAGCAGTTCTTC. This chain joins TRBV20-1 and TRBJ2-1; no firm D call. Germline CDR1 is DFQATT and CDR2 is SNEGSKA (reference sequence). This CDR3 is 15 amino acids long. Trimming took 3 bases from V and 2 from J, leaving 14 bases between them.

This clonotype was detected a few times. Written as DNA, the CDR3 is TGTGCCAGCAGGGAACTCCCTAGCACAGATACGCAGTATTTT. It encodes CASRELPSTDTQYF. The gene calls are TRBV6-1 and TRBJ2-3; D remains ambiguous. The CDR3 consists of 14 residues. Germline V lookup: CDR1 MNHNS, CDR2 SASEGT. V gave up 6 bases and J gave up 0 bases, with 10 bases separating them.

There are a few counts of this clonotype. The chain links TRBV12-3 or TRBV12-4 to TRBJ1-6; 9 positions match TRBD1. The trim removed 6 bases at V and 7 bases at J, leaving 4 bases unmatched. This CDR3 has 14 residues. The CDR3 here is CASSQGQGNSPLHF. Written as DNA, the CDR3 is TGTGCCAGCAGCCAAGGACAGGGGAATTCACCCCTCCACTTT.

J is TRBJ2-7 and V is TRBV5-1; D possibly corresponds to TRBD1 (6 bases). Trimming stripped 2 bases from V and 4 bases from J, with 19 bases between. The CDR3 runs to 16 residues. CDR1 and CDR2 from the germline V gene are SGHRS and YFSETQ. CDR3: CASSFVSGRGPYEQYF. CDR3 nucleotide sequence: TGCGCCAGCAGCTTCGTATCGGGCAGGGGACCATACGAGCAGTACTTC.

The DNA for the CDR3 is TGTGCCAGCAGTTACTCCACAGGGCCTTATAGCAATCAGCCCCAGCATTTT. Its translation is CASSYSTGPYSNQPQHF. The J gene is TRBJ1-5, the V gene TRBV6-5, with D possibly being TRBD1 (6 bases). CDR3 length equals 17 residues. Trimming shortened V by 0 bases and J by 0 bases, and 12 bases separated the two germline ends. The germline CDR1 and CDR2 sequences are MNHEY and SVGAGI.

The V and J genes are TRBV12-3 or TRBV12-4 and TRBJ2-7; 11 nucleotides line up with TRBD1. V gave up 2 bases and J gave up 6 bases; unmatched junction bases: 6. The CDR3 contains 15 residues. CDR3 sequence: CASSLNLDRGLEQYF. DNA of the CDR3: TGTGCCAGCAGTTTAAATCTGGACAGGGGGCTCGAGCAGTACTTC.

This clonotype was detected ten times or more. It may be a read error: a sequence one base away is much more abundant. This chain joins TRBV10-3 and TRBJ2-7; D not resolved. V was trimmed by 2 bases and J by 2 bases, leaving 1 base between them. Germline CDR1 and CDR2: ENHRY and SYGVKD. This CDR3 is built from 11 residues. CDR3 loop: CAISEAYEQYF. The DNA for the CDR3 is TGTGCCATCAGTGAGGCCTACGAGCAGTACTTC.

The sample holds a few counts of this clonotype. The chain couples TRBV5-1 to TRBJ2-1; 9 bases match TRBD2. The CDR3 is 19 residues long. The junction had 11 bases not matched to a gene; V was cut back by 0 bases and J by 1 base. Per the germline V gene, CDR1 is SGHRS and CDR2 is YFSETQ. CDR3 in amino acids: CASSLAELAGDPSYNEQFF. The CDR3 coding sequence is TGCGCCAGCAGCTTGGCCGAACTAGCGGGTGACCCATCCTACAATGAGCAGTTCTTC.

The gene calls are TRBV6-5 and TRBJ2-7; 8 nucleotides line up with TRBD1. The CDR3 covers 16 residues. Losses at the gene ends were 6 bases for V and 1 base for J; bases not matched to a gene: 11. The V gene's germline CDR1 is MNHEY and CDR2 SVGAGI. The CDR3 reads CASSLRDRTSSYEQYF. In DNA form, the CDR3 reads TGTGCCAGCAGCTTAAGGGACAGGACATCTTCCTACGAGCAGTACTTC.

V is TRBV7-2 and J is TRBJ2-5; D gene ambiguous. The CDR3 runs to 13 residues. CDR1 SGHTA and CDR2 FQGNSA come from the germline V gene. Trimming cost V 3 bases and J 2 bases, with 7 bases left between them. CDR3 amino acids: CASSFHHQETQYF. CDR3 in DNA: TGTGCCAGCAGCTTTCATCATCAAGAGACCCAGTACTTC.